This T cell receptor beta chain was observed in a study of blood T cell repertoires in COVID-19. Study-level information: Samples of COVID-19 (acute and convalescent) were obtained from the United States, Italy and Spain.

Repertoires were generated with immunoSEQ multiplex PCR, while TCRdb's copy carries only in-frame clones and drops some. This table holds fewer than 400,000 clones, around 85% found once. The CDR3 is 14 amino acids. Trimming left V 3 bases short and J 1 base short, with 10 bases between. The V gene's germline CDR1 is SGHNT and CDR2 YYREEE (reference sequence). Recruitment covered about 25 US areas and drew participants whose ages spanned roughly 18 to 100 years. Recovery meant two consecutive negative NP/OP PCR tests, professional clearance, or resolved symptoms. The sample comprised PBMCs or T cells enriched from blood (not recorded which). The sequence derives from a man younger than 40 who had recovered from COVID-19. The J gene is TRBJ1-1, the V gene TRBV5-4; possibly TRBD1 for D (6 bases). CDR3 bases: TGTGCCAGCAGCTCCCGCAGGGGGAACACTGAAGCTTTCTTT. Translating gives CASSSRRGNTEAFF.